This TCR beta chain was documented in a study of cytomegalovirus exposure and HLA in healthy donors. Study-level results: Certain sequence variants were highly shared and formed a cluster, and this cluster was likely a sequencing artifact. The authors listed some 150 TCR beta chains as cytomegalovirus-associated. The study assumed roughly uniform donor sequencing depth for presence/absence analyses.

About this clone itself: Its target is unknown.

A multiplex PCR was run with 60 Vbeta primers and 13 Jbeta primers. Sequenced by immunoSEQ multiplex PCR; TCRdb stores in-frame clones only, minus some. The sample yields about 140,000 clones, roughly 75% seen once. Input material: PBMCs. The clonotype comes from a man in his forties or fifties in good health and CMV-seronegative.

The CDR3 loop is CAISGVQASSYNEQFF. The CDR3 region has the DNA TGTGCCATCAGTGGGGTTCAGGCGAGCTCCTACAATGAGCAGTTCTTC. The chain joins TRBV10-3 to TRBJ2-1; D gene ambiguous. Trimming left V 4 bases short and J 0 bases short, with 13 bases between. This CDR3 has 16 amino acids. CDR1 is ENHRY and CDR2 is SYGVKD in the germline V gene.